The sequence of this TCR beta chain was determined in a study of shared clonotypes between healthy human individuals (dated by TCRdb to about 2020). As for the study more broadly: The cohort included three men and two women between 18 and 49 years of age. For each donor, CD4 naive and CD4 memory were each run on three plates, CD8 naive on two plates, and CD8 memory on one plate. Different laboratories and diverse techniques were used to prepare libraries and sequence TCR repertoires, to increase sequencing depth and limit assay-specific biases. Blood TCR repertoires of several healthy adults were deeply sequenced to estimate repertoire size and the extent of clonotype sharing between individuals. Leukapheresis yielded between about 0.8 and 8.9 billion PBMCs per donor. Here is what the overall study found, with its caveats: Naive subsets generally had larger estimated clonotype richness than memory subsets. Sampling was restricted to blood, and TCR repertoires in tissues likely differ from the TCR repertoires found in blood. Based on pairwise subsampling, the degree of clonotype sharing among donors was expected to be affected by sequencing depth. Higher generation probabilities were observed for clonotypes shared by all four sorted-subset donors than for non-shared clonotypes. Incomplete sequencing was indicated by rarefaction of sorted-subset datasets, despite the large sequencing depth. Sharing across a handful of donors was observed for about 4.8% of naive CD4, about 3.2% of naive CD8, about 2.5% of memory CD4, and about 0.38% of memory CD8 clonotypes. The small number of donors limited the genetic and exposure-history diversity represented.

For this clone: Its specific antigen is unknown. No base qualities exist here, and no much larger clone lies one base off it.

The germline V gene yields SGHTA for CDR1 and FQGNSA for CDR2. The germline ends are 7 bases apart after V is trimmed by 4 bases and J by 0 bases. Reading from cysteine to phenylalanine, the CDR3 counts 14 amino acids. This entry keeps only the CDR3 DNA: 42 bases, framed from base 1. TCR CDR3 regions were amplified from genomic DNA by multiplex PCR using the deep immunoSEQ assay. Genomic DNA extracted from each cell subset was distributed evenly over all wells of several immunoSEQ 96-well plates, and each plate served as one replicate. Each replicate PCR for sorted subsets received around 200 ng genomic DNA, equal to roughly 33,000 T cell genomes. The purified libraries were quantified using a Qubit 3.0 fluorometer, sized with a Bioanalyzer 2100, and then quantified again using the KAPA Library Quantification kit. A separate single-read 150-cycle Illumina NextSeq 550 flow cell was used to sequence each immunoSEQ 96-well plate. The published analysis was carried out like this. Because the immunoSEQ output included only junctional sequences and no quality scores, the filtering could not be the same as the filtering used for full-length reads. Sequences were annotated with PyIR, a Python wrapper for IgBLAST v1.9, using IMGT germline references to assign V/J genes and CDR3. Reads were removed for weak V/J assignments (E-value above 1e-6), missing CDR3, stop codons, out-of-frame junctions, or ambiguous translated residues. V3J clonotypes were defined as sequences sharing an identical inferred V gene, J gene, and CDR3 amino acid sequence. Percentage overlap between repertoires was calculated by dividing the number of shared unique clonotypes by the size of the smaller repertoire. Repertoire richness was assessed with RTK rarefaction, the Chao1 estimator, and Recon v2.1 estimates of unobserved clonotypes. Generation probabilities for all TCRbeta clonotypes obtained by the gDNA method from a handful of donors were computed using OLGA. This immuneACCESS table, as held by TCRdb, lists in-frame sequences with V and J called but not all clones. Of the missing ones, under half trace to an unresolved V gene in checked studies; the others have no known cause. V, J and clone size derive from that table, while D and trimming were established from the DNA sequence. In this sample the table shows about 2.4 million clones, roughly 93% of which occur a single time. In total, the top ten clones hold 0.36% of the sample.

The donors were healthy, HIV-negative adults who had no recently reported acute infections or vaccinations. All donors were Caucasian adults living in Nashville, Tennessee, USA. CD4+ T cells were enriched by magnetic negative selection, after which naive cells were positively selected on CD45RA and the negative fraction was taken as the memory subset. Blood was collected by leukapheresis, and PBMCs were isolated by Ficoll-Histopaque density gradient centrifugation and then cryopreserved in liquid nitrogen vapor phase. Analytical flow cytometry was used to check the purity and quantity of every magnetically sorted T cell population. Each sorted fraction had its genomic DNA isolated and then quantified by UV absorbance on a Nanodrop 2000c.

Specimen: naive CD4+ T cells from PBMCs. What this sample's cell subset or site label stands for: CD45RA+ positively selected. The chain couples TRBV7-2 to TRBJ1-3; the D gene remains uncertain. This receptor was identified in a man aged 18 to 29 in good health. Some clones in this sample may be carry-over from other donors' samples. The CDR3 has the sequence CASSSSGSGNTIYF. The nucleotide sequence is TGTGCCAGCAGCTCCTCGGGCTCTGGAAACACCATATATTTT.